This T cell receptor beta chain was recovered during a study of CD8 T cells in Susac syndrome. RNA amounts of roughly 0.5 to 1 ug underwent reverse transcription with random hexamers. TCRdb called the immunoSEQ multiplex PCR reads again in MiXCR, with one record for every CDR3 protein. The repertoire consists of about 190,000 distinct CDR3 sequences, with just under 95% occurring once and the leading ten covering around 0.16%. This clonotype was observed once. CDR1 and CDR2 from the germline V gene are SGDLS and YYNGEE. Trimming pared 0 bases from V and 5 bases from J, leaving 15 bases between. CDR3 length: 16 residues.

The V call is TRBV9, the J call TRBJ2-1, with a weak D call TRBD2 (6 bases). Sequenced: CD8+ T cells from PBMCs. This TCR came from a human donor with Susac syndrome. CDR3 residues: CASSVGGGIANNEQFF. The CDR3, as DNA: TGTGCCAGCAGCGTAGGTGGGGGGATTGCCAACAATGAGCAGTTCTTC. The full variable domain, completed using reference TRBV9 and TRBJ2-1, is DSGVTQTPKHLITATGQRVTLRCSPRSGDLSVYWYQQSLDQGLQFLIQYYNGEERAKGNILERFSAQQFPDLHSELNLSSLELGDSALYFCASSVGGGIANNEQFFGPGTRLTVL.